Sequencing of this T cell receptor (beta chain) was carried out in a study of blood T cell repertoires in COVID-19. Study-wide background: Acute and convalescent COVID-19 specimens originated in the United States, Italy and Spain. Sources were T cells, B-cell-depleted T cells, or PBMCs; the material itself was cDNA or gDNA.

Per the original methods: The assay estimated nucleated cells by amplifying reference gene primers. TCRdb's copy holds only in-frame clones and misses some; the assay was immunoSEQ multiplex PCR. V and J calls plus clone size are reproduced from that table; the DNA served to infer D and trimming. The table lists approximately 200,000 clones, about 80% of them singletons. The CDR3 extends over 15 amino acids. CDR1 and CDR2 from the germline V gene are MNHNY and SVGAGI (reference sequence). V lost 4 bases to trimming and J lost 5 bases; unmatched junction nucleotides: 9. Sequencing was carried out using peripheral blood. This TCR came from a woman aged 25 to 39 who had recovered from COVID-19. The chain is built from TRBV6-6 and TRBJ2-7; 9 bases are a match to TRBD1. CDR3 coding DNA: TGTGCCAGCAGTTCGCCGAGGACAGGGGAGAACGAGCAGTACTTC. This gives the protein CASSSPRTGENEQYF.